These 30 T cell receptor beta chains share one sample of origin, sequenced in a study of blood T cell repertoires in COVID-19. The method was immunoSEQ multiplex PCR; TCRdb's version includes in-frame clones alone and lacks a portion of them. The sample contains 150,000 to 200,000 clones, roughly 87% of which appear only once. Specimen: PBMCs or T cells enriched from blood (not recorded which). These receptors originate from a woman aged 45-59 years who had recovered from COVID-19.

On this clone itself: The identical CDR3 is also encoded by other nucleotide sequences in the sample. This rearrangement joins TRBV5-1 to TRBJ1-1, with a weak D call TRBD1 (6 bases). With 4 bases removed from V and 2 bases from J, the gap between germline ends came to 12 bases. The CDR3 covers 14 residues. CDR1 is SGHRS, CDR2 YFSETQ, per germline. In DNA form, the CDR3 reads TGCGCCAGCAGCCTATGGACAGCTAACACTGAAGCTTTCTTT. It specifies CASSLWTANTEAFF.

The genes are TRBV5-1 and TRBJ1-1; the match to TRBD1 covers 10 bases. The CDR3 extends over 15 amino acids. J lost 3 bases, V lost 0 bases, and 2 bases had no gene match. Germline V lookup: CDR1 SGHRS, CDR2 YFSETQ. This CDR3 is CASSLDGTGDTEAFF. Written as DNA, the CDR3 is TGCGCCAGCAGCTTGGACGGGACAGGGGACACTGAAGCTTTCTTT.

CDR3 sequence (DNA): TGCGCCAGCAGTGCCCTTGGACTAGCGGGAGATACGCAGTATTTT. Protein product: CASSALGLAGDTQYF. J is TRBJ2-3 and V is TRBV10-1; 11 bases match TRBD2. Trimming took 4 bases from V and 5 from J; bases not matched to a gene: 5. The CDR3 is 15 residues long. Germline V CDR1 and CDR2: WNHNN, SYGVQD (reference sequence).

This clone was picked up many times. The chain has TRBV6-4 and TRBJ2-3; possibly TRBD2 for D (6 bases). Trimming stripped 0 bases from V and 4 bases from J, with 11 bases between. This CDR3 is 15 amino acids long. Germline CDR1 is MRHNA and CDR2 is SNTAGT. The CDR3 nucleotides read TGTGCCAGCAGTGACTCGATGTCGGGGGCAGATACGCAGTATTTT. It codes for CASSDSMSGADTQYF.

This chain links TRBV19 with TRBJ1-3; no reliable D call. The CDR3 runs 17 residues. V was cut by 5 bases and J by 0 bases, with 17 bases left in between. Germline lookup yields CDR1 LNHDA and CDR2 SQIVND (reference sequence). As DNA, the CDR3 is TGTGCCAGTAGTCCCGAGGGCAGGTCCTCCTCTGGAAACACCATATATTTT. Protein sequence: CASSPEGRSSSGNTIYF.

As DNA, the CDR3 is TGTGCCAGCAGCTTCGGCGGAAACTCTGGAAACACCATATATTTT. As protein: CASSFGGNSGNTIYF. This chain links TRBV7-8 with TRBJ1-3, with D unclear. Trimming took off 3 bases at V and 0 bases at J, with 9 bases between the two ends. The germline V gene has CDR1 SGHVS and CDR2 FQNEAQ. The CDR3 extends over 15 amino acids.

The chain couples TRBV12-3 or TRBV12-4 to TRBJ2-7, with D possibly TRBD1 on 5 matching bases. V gave up 4 bases and J gave up 6 bases, with 13 bases separating them. CDR3 size: 13 residues. CDR3 region: CASSSLYGAEQYF. CDR3 coding DNA: TGTGCCAGCAGTTCCCTCTATGGGGCCGAGCAGTACTTC.

The V and J genes are TRBV6-2 or TRBV6-3 and TRBJ2-7; TRBD2 matches 11 bases. The germline V gene has CDR1 MNHEY and CDR2 SVGEGT. The CDR3 is 15 amino acids. Unmatched junction bases numbered 6, after V lost 5 bases and J lost 3 bases. The CDR3 nucleotides read TGTGCCAGCAGTGACCCGGGACTAGCGGACTACGAGCAGTACTTC. It is translated as CASSDPGLADYEQYF.

The chain uses TRBV7-2 and TRBJ1-5; the match to TRBD1 covers 8 bases. The V gene's germline CDR1 is SGHTA and CDR2 FQGNSA. The V and J ends lost 5 bases and 1 base, in that order; junction bases with no gene match: 16. The CDR3 covers 19 residues. The CDR3 coding sequence is TGTGCCAGCAGCCAAGGCGGATCAAGACAGGGGCGGAGCAATCAGCCCCAGCATTTT. Its translation is CASSQGGSRQGRSNQPQHF.

The rearrangement links TRBV9 to TRBJ2-7; 8 nucleotides align to TRBD2. The CDR3 length is 14 residues. CDR1 is SGDLS and CDR2 is YYNGEE in the germline V gene. J lost 2 bases, V lost 4 bases, and 5 bases had no gene match. CDR3 nucleotides: TGTGCCAGCAGCTCAACTAGCGGACCCTACGAGCAGTACTTC. It translates to CASSSTSGPYEQYF.

The CDR3 DNA is TGTGCCAGCAGTTTTACGGTGAACACTGAAGCTTTCTTT. Translation: CASSFTVNTEAFF. V is TRBV6-5 and J is TRBJ1-1; D unresolved. V was pared by 4 bases and J by 0 bases, with 6 bases between. This CDR3 is 13 amino acids long. Germline V lookup: CDR1 MNHEY, CDR2 SVGAGI.

V and J are TRBV3-1 (or the pseudogene TRBV3-2) and TRBJ2-1; 7 bases are shared with TRBD2. Germline loops: CDR1 LGHDT, CDR2 YNNKEL (reference sequence). The CDR3 has 15 residues. V lost 4 bases, J lost 7 bases, and 10 bases stayed unmatched. Written as DNA, the CDR3 is TGTGCCAGCAGCCTTCTGGCCGGGAGGAAAAATGAGCAGTTCTTC. Encoded protein: CASSLLAGRKNEQFF.

The rearrangement links TRBV2 to TRBJ2-1, with D maybe TRBD1 (6 bases). CDR3 length: 14 amino acids. Trimming took 8 bases from V and 0 from J, leaving 11 bases between them. From germline, CDR1 is SNHLY and CDR2 FYNNEI. Here the CDR3 reads CASARDNSYNEQFF. The CDR3 region has the DNA TGTGCCAGCGCACGGGACAACTCCTACAATGAGCAGTTCTTC.

CDR3 amino acids: CASSITYRENYGYTF. The CDR3 DNA sequence: TGTGCCAGTAGTATTACCTACAGGGAAAACTATGGCTACACCTTC. The rearrangement joins TRBV19 to TRBJ1-2; possibly TRBD1 for D (6 bases). With 3 bases removed from V and 2 bases from J, the gap between germline ends came to 13 bases. The CDR3 length is 15 residues. The germline V gene has CDR1 LNHDA and CDR2 SQIVND (reference sequence). The entire variable domain, with the rest obtained from reference TRBV19 and TRBJ1-2, is as follows: DGGITQSPKYLFRKEGQNVTLSCEQNLNHDAMYWYRQDPGQGLRLIYYSQIVNDFQKGDIAEGYSVSREKKESFPLTVTSAQKNPTAFYLCASSITYRENYGYTFGSGTRLTVV.

This clone was recorded a few times. This chain uses TRBV4-3 with TRBJ1-6; D remains unclear. CDR1 and CDR2 (germline): LGHNA, YSLEER. V gave up 1 base and J gave up 0 bases, with 13 bases separating them. There are 18 residues in the CDR3. The CDR3 sequence: CASSQGGFGSSYNSPLHF. DNA of the CDR3: TGCGCCAGCAGCCAAGGAGGTTTCGGAAGCTCCTATAATTCACCCCTCCACTTT.

CDR3: CASSPRRTGLNTEAFF. The CDR3 DNA is TGTGCCAGCTCACCACGTAGGACAGGGCTGAACACTGAAGCTTTCTTT. This chain links TRBV18 with TRBJ1-1, with 8 nucleotides matching TRBD1. The J segment lost 0 bases and the V segment lost 1 base, leaving 4 bases of the junction unmatched. This CDR3 is 16 amino acids long. Germline V CDR1 and CDR2: KGHSH, LQKENI.

The rearrangement joins TRBV10-2 to TRBJ2-7, with D possibly TRBD1 on 6 matching bases. Germline CDR1 is WSHSY and CDR2 is SAAADI. V lost 6 bases and J lost 2, with 14 bases in between. There are 14 residues in the CDR3. This chain's CDR3 is CASRGEQGTYEQYF. The CDR3 bases are TGCGCCAGCAGAGGGGAACAGGGCACCTACGAGCAGTACTTC.

This clone was seen a few times. The same CDR3 also results from other DNA sequences found in this sample. This CDR3 reads CASSEGTGLYGYTF. In DNA, the CDR3 is TGTGCCAGCAGTGAGGGGACAGGGCTCTATGGCTACACCTTC. This chain uses TRBV6-1 with TRBJ1-2; 9 bases align to TRBD1. The CDR3 extends over 14 amino acids. CDR1 and CDR2 (germline): MNHNS, SASEGT. J gave up 4 bases and V 3 bases, and 3 bases lay outside the gene matches.

The genes are TRBV2 and TRBJ2-1; 9 positions agree with TRBD1. V shed 6 bases, J shed 3 bases, and the junction held 6 bases outside the gene matches. CDR3 size: 15 residues. Germline V lookup: CDR1 SNHLY, CDR2 FYNNEI. The CDR3 region is CASRWDREIYNEQFF. The CDR3 nucleotides are TGTGCCAGCAGATGGGACAGGGAGATCTACAATGAGCAGTTCTTC.

CDR3 DNA: TGTGCCAGCAGCCAGATGGGGGGTCCCGCTGGTTCGCAGTACTTC. It translates to CASSQMGGPAGSQYF. The J gene is TRBJ2-7, the V gene TRBV3-1 (or the pseudogene TRBV3-2), with D tentatively TRBD2 (6 bases). CDR3 length equals 15 residues. V lost 3 bases, J lost 9 bases, and 21 bases lay in between. CDR1 and CDR2 (germline): LGHDT, YNNKEL (reference sequence).

The chain combines TRBV3-1 (or the pseudogene TRBV3-2) with TRBJ2-1, with TRBD2 matching over 12 bases. CDR1 and CDR2 from the germline V gene are LGHDT and YNNKEL (reference sequence). The length of the CDR3 is 15 residues. Losses at the gene ends were 6 bases for V and 8 bases for J; bases not matched to a gene: 8. CDR3 sequence reads: CASRLAGGGFDEQFF. CDR3 DNA sequence: TGTGCCAGCAGGCTAGCGGGAGGGGGGTTCGATGAGCAGTTCTTC.

This chain joins TRBV11-2 and TRBJ2-2; D might be TRBD2 (5 bases). Looked up from germline, CDR1 is SGHAT and CDR2 is FQNNGV. V lost 5 bases to trimming and J lost 4 bases, with 14 bases between them. This CDR3 has 15 amino acids. The CDR3 region has the DNA TGTGCCAGCAGCCCCGCCGGGCTAGCCACCGGGGAGCTGTTTTTT. Its translation: CASSPAGLATGELFF.

The chain uses TRBV28 and TRBJ1-2, with 7 bases that match TRBD1. Trimming took 3 bases from V and 8 from J; bases not matched to a gene: 12. The CDR3 is 15 amino acids. Germline CDR1 MDHEN, CDR2 SYDVKM. The CDR3, as DNA: TGTGCCAGCAGTTTCCGAAGACAGGGAGGTTCCGGCTACACCTTC. It is translated as CASSFRRQGGSGYTF.

The genes are TRBV5-1 and TRBJ2-3; TRBD2 aligns across 11 bases. The germline V gene has CDR1 SGHRS and CDR2 YFSETQ. The CDR3 totals 16 residues. The trim removed 4 bases at V and 10 bases at J, leaving 14 bases unmatched. The CDR3 DNA is TGCGCCAGCAGCGTCGAACTAGCGGGAGTAGGAGTCCCGCAGTATTTT. Translation: CASSVELAGVGVPQYF.

The V and J genes are TRBV7-9 and TRBJ1-4, with a tentative D call TRBD1 (5 bases). Germline lookup yields CDR1 SEHNR and CDR2 FQNEAQ (reference sequence). The CDR3 is 14 residues long. Trimming left V 5 bases short and J 5 bases short, with 12 bases between. The DNA for the CDR3 is TGTGCCAGCAGCCAGACACAGGAGAATGAAAAACTGTTTTTT. Translating it yields CASSQTQENEKLFF. Complete variable domain (other parts from reference TRBV7-9 and TRBJ1-4): DTGVSQNPRHKITKRGQNVTFRCDPISEHNRLYWYRQTLGQGPEFLTYFQNEAQLEKSRLLSDRFSAERPKGSFSTLEIQRTEQGDSAMYLCASSQTQENEKLFFGSGTQLSVL.

The rearrangement uses TRBV5-1 and TRBJ2-2; perhaps TRBD1 as D (6 bases). CDR1 is SGHRS, CDR2 YFSETQ, per germline. The CDR3 is 15 residues long. Trimming removed 4 bases from V and 0 bases from J, with 10 bases in between. The CDR3 DNA reads as TGCGCCAGCAGCAGGGGACAATCGAACACCGGGGAGCTGTTTTTT. It is translated as CASSRGQSNTGELFF.

The rearrangement joins TRBV5-6 to TRBJ2-1; 10 bases are shared with TRBD2. The V and J ends lost 4 bases and 4 bases, in that order; junction bases with no gene match: 11. Germline V gene sequence: CDR1 SGHDT, CDR2 YYEEEE. This CDR3 is built from 17 residues. CDR3: CASSQSGRERPYNEQFF. CDR3 DNA: TGTGCCAGCAGCCAGAGCGGGAGGGAGAGGCCGTACAATGAGCAGTTCTTC.

A single count supports this clone. The chain links TRBV27 to TRBJ2-1; 13 nucleotides match TRBD2. The CDR3 totals 15 residues. Germline V gene sequence: CDR1 MNHEY, CDR2 SMNVEV (reference sequence). V was pared by 0 bases and J by 14 bases, with 7 bases of the junction left unmatched. CDR3 sequence (DNA): TGTGCCAGCAGTTTATCGGGGACTAGCGGGATAAGGGAGTTCTTC. It specifies CASSLSGTSGIREFF.

The chain employs TRBV18 and TRBJ2-1, with D tentatively TRBD2 (5 bases). V was shortened by 1 base and J by 6 bases, with 7 bases between the two germline ends. CDR3 length: 13 residues. Germline CDR1 reads KGHSH; CDR2 reads LQKENI. The CDR3, as DNA: TGTGCCAGCTCACCACTAGCGCGCAATGAGCAGTTCTTC. Protein sequence: CASSPLARNEQFF.

The J gene is TRBJ2-1, the V gene TRBV6-5; a weak D match, TRBD2 (6 bases). This CDR3 is built from 14 residues. The germline gives CDR1 MNHEY, CDR2 SVGAGI. The germline V and J ends were trimmed by 5 bases and 5 bases, with 13 bases remaining between them. The CDR3 nucleotides are TGTGCCAGCAGTCGGGGGATCCGGGACAATGAGCAGTTCTTC. Residues: CASSRGIRDNEQFF.